This note documents a single T cell receptor beta chain sequence. This specimen comes from a study of cytomegalovirus exposure and HLA in healthy donors. Germline V gives CDR1 MGHDK, CDR2 SYGVNS. Trimming cost V 6 bases and J 2 bases, with 20 bases left between them. This CDR3 is built from 16 residues. PCR primers comprised 60 Vbeta and 13 Jbeta primers. Produced via immunoSEQ multiplex PCR; TCRdb's table is partial and in-frame only. In the table there are fewer than 200,000 clones, approximately 80% of which are singletons. The TCR sequence derives from a boy between 10 and 17 years old in good health and CMV-seronegative. This chain joins TRBV25-1 and TRBJ2-7; the D gene is possibly TRBD2 (5 bases). Source material: PBMCs. The chain's CDR3 is CASRGDQASETYEQYF. CDR3 in DNA: TGTGCCAGCAGGGGAGATCAGGCCAGCGAGACCTACGAGCAGTACTTC.